This TCR beta chain was documented in a study of cytomegalovirus exposure and HLA in healthy donors. Study-level findings and limits: Later on, an analysis showed TCR association rates differing by HLA locus, with DRB1 the most and HLA-C the fewest.

The CDR3 consists of 14 residues. CDR1 and CDR2 from the germline V gene are SGDLS and YYNGEE. The V end lost 4 bases, the J end lost 7 bases, and 14 bases lay between the germline ends. Primers included in the PCR were 60 Vbeta and 13 Jbeta primers. Generated by immunoSEQ multiplex PCR, the TCRdb table keeps only in-frame clones and is missing some. The repertoire holds a few hundred thousand clones, with around 80% as singletons. This clone was seen only once. The antigen is undetermined. V and J are TRBV9 and TRBJ1-4; D remains ambiguous. This receptor was obtained from a woman aged 40-49 years in good health and CMV-seronegative. The specimen sequenced was PBMCs. The CDR3, as DNA: TGTGCCAGCAGCACTAGGTTGGGGAGTGAAAAACTGTTTTTT. Translated, it gives CASSTRLGSEKLFF.